This is a list of T cell receptor beta chains from one sample in a study of T cells in Graves' hyperthyroidism and ophthalmopathy. One entry per CDR3 protein, called by TCRdb with MiXCR from the multiplex PCR reads. The repertoire holds about 480,000 distinct CDR3 sequences, with approximately 25% as singletons. Sequencing was done on a sample of blood. The receptors originated from a woman aged 25-40 years with Graves' ophthalmopathy. The CDR3 runs from the conserved cysteine through the conserved F or W. The D gene is left open where the match is weak. Rows may omit the clone size; those that give it use once, few, many or a size class.

D	V	J	size	DNA	CDR3
TRBD1	TRBV6-1	TRBJ2-2	many	TGTGCCAGCGCACCGGGACAGATGAACACCGGGGAGCTGTTTTTT	CASAPGQMNTGELFF
-	TRBV29-1	TRBJ2-2	many	TGCAGCGTTGAACTGAGAGACAGAGTCACCGGGGAGCTGTTTTTT	CSVELRDRVTGELFF
-	TRBV28	TRBJ1-1	-	TGTGCCAGCAGGGGTATTATGGGGACACGGGGAGAGGACACTGAAGCTTTCTTT	CASRGIMGTRGEDTEAFF
-	TRBV6-6	TRBJ1-2	many	TGTGCCAGCAGATTCCAGGGGAACTATGGCTACACCTTC	CASRFQGNYGYTF
-	TRBV11-2	TRBJ1-1	many	TGTGCCAGCAGCCGGACTAGAGGTGCTTTCTTT	CASSRTRGAFF
TRBD2	TRBV28	TRBJ2-3	many	TGTGCCACCACCCTTTGGGGGGGGGTCACAGATACGCAGTATTTT	CATTLWGGVTDTQYF
-	TRBV7-2	TRBJ1-2	many	TGTGCCAGCAGCTTAGCTTCGGACGGGACCTATGGCTACACCTTC	CASSLASDGTYGYTF
TRBD1	TRBV20-1	TRBJ2-7	-	TGCAGTGCTGGACCCGGGACAGGGGGTCGGTACGAGCAGTACTTC	CSAGPGTGGRYEQYF
-	TRBV20-1	TRBJ1-2	many	TGCAGTGCTGCTCGGGGGTATGGCTACACCTTC	CSAARGYGYTF
-	TRBV11-1	TRBJ2-2	few	TGTGCCAGCAGCTTAGCGGCCTACACCGGGGAGCTGTTTTTT	CASSLAAYTGELFF
TRBD2	TRBV3-1	TRBJ2-5	few	TGTGCCAGCAGCCAAAGGACTAGCGGGAGGCAAGAGACCCAGTACTTC	CASSQRTSGRQETQYF
-	TRBV12-5	TRBJ2-7	-	TGTGCTAGTGGTTTGGGTGACAGAGTCGCCGAGCAGTACTTC	CASGLGDRVAEQYF
TRBD1	TRBV11-2	TRBJ2-7	many	TGTGCCAGCAGCTCGTACAGGGGAAACTCCTACGAGCAGTACTTC	CASSSYRGNSYEQYF
TRBD1	TRBV18	TRBJ1-5	-	TGTGCCAGCTCACCCGGACAGGGGGCACAGCCCCAGCATTTT	CASSPGQGAQPQHF
TRBD1	TRBV7-2	TRBJ1-5	-	TGTGCCAGCAGCTTAGCTCAGGGGGTAGGTCAGCCCCAGCATTTT	CASSLAQGVGQPQHF
-	TRBV28	TRBJ1-1	-	TGTGCCAGCAGTTTATTGACCGGGGGGGTGGGTTTGAACACTGAAGCTTTCTTT	CASSLLTGGVGLNTEAFF
-	TRBV6-1	TRBJ1-6	few	TGTGCCAGCAACGGACAGCCTGCTTATAATTCACCCCTCCACTTT	CASNGQPAYNSPLHF
-	TRBV6-1	TRBJ2-5	few	TGTGCCAGCAGTCCCCCTTCGGGGCTGAGAGAGACCCAGTACTTC	CASSPPSGLRETQYF
-	TRBV7-8	TRBJ2-3	many	TGTGCCAGCAGCTCATCGGGACCCCAAGCTGGTACGCAGTATTTT	CASSSSGPQAGTQYF
-	TRBV6-5	TRBJ2-7	few	TGTGCCAGCAGTTACGATGGGCGTCGATCCTACGAGCAGTACTTC	CASSYDGRRSYEQYF
-	TRBV20-1	TRBJ2-7	many	TGCAGTGGGACGGGGAACTACGAGCAGTACTTC	CSGTGNYEQYF
-	TRBV12-3/TRBV12-4	TRBJ2-7	-	TGTGCCAGCAGCCGAGCGCCGGGGAATAGCTACGAGCAGTACTTC	CASSRAPGNSYEQYF
-	TRBV9	TRBJ2-2	few	TGTGCCAGCAGCGTAGCACAGGTCACCGGGGAGCTGTTTTTT	CASSVAQVTGELFF
-	TRBV6-1	TRBJ1-5	many	TGTGCCTCCAGGGGTTCCCTCAATCAGCCCCAGCATTTT	CASRGSLNQPQHF
-	TRBV12-3/TRBV12-4	TRBJ2-3	-	TGTGCCACGATCCCGGGAGCCGACCCCCGCACAGATACGCAGTATTTT	CATIPGADPRTDTQYF
TRBD2	TRBV6-1	TRBJ2-7	-	TGTGCCTCGGGAGGGGAAGGGAGCTCCTACGAGCAGTACTTC	CASGGEGSSYEQYF
-	TRBV18	TRBJ1-2	many	TGTGCCAGCAGCCCCCCGGGGGGGTATGGCTACACCTTC	CASSPPGGYGYTF
-	TRBV6-5	TRBJ1-5	few	TGTGCCAGCAGTTACGCCGACAGGAGGAGGAATCAGCCCCAGCATTTT	CASSYADRRRNQPQHF
-	TRBV6-2/TRBV6-3	TRBJ2-2	few	TGTGCCAGCAGTTACCACACAGGGTCGAACACCGGGGAGCTGTTTTTT	CASSYHTGSNTGELFF
-	TRBV19	TRBJ1-5	many	TGTGCCAGTAGTACCCGGGAGGGCTGGACTCAGCCCCAGCATTTT	CASSTREGWTQPQHF
-	TRBV28	TRBJ1-5	many	TGTGCCAGCAGAGCGGGGGAAGCTCAGCCCCAGCATTTT	CASRAGEAQPQHF
-	TRBV20-1	TRBJ1-5	many	TGCAGTGCTTTAAGAGACAGGAACAATCAGCCCCAGCATTTT	CSALRDRNNQPQHF
TRBD1	TRBV11-2	TRBJ1-2	many	TGTGCCAGCAGCTTAGAGCCCGGGACAGGGCCCGGCTACACCTTC	CASSLEPGTGPGYTF
-	TRBV19	TRBJ2-5	many	TGTGCCAGTAGTATAGCGCGGGAATATAGCGAGACCCAGTACTTC	CASSIAREYSETQYF
-	TRBV10-3	TRBJ2-7	many	TGTGCCATCAGTCCCGACCGAACCTACGAGCAGTACTTC	CAISPDRTYEQYF
-	TRBV12-3/TRBV12-4	TRBJ1-2	-	TGTGCCAGCAGGGCGGCAGGGAGTGGGGGCTACACCTTC	CASRAAGSGGYTF
-	TRBV6-1	TRBJ2-2	-	TGTGCCAGCCGAAGGGTGGGGCGTAACACCGGGGAGCTGTTTTTT	CASRRVGRNTGELFF
-	TRBV12-3/TRBV12-4	TRBJ1-1	few	TGTGCCAGCAGTTTTTTCCGGGGCACTGAAGCTTTCTTT	CASSFFRGTEAFF
-	TRBV18	TRBJ1-2	-	TGTGCCAGCTCACCAGGGACGGGAGCCTATGGCTACACCTTC	CASSPGTGAYGYTF
-	TRBV24-1	TRBJ1-1	-	TGTGCCACCAGTGATGGGCAGGGACGAAAAGGCACTGAAGCTTTCTTT	CATSDGQGRKGTEAFF